The rows below give T cell receptor beta chains drawn from one sample of a study of blood T cell repertoires in COVID-19. Sequencing used immunoSEQ multiplex PCR; TCRdb keeps in-frame clones, though not all of them. The sample lists about 160,000 clones, around 92% occurring once. The sequencing input was peripheral blood. All receptors come from a man in his thirties or forties with COVID-19, enrolled during active disease. CDR3s include the opening cysteine and the closing phenylalanine or tryptophan. The D gene is left open where the match is weak. The size field is filled for only some rows; it gives once, few, many or a size class.

v_call	clone_size	cdr3_length	d_call	j_call	cdr3_aa	cdr3_nt
TRBV7-9	.	17	.	TRBJ1-2	CASSSIGNRNFNYGYTF	TGTGCCAGCAGCTCCATCGGTAACAGGAATTTTAACTATGGCTACACCTTC
TRBV7-9	.	15	.	TRBJ2-7	CASSFGGLSPYEQYF	TGTGCCAGCAGCTTCGGCGGACTGAGTCCCTACGAGCAGTACTTC
TRBV27	.	15	TRBD1	TRBJ1-5	CASSVQGTFGRAQHF	TGTGCCAGCAGTGTACAGGGGACCTTTGGTCGAGCCCAGCATTTT
TRBV29-1	.	14	TRBD1	TRBJ1-2	CSVRGQVGNYGYTF	TGCAGCGTTCGGGGACAGGTGGGAAACTATGGCTACACCTTC
TRBV7-9	.	16	.	TRBJ2-2	CASSPELRMDTGELFF	TGTGCCAGCAGCCCAGAACTACGAATGGACACCGGGGAGCTGTTTTTT
TRBV19	.	13	.	TRBJ2-2	CASSIGGTGELFF	TGTGCCAGTAGTATTGGGGGGACCGGGGAGCTGTTTTTT
TRBV14	few	15	TRBD1	TRBJ1-1	CASSQPPGQGIEAFF	TGTGCCAGCAGCCAACCCCCGGGACAGGGAATTGAAGCTTTCTTT
TRBV4-3	.	19	TRBD2	TRBJ2-1	CASSFRQGGVIAGDYEQFF	TGCGCCAGCAGCTTCCGACAGGGTGGGGTAATAGCGGGGGACTATGAGCAGTTCTTC
TRBV28	.	13	.	TRBJ1-5	CAILDSRNQPQHF	TGTGCCATCCTTGACAGCCGCAATCAGCCCCAGCATTTT
TRBV5-1	.	14	.	TRBJ1-1	CASSLQGGNTEAFF	TGCGCCAGCAGCTTGCAGGGAGGGAACACTGAAGCTTTCTTT
TRBV3-1/TRBV3-2	.	15	TRBD1	TRBJ2-7	CASSFPGQGDHEQYF	TGTGCCAGCAGCTTTCCGGGACAGGGCGACCACGAGCAGTACTTC
TRBV6-2/TRBV6-3	once	12	TRBD1	TRBJ1-2	CASSRDRSFYTF	TGTGCCAGCAGTAGGGACAGGTCTTTCTACACCTTC
TRBV14	.	13	.	TRBJ1-5	CASSQGISGVQHF	TGTGCCAGCAGCCAAGGCATTTCAGGGGTCCAGCATTTT
TRBV7-2	.	16	TRBD1	TRBJ1-1	CASSSDRGRVGTEAFF	TGTGCCAGCAGCAGCGACAGGGGGCGAGTGGGGACTGAAGCTTTCTTT
TRBV6-2/TRBV6-3	.	17	.	TRBJ1-5	CASSKLPTGVNNQPQHF	TGTGCCAGCAGCAAACTTCCGACAGGCGTCAACAATCAGCCCCAGCATTTT
TRBV3-1/TRBV3-2	.	15	TRBD1	TRBJ1-4	CASSFRQGPNEKLFF	TGTGCCAGCAGCTTCCGACAGGGGCCTAATGAAAAACTGTTTTTT
TRBV3-1/TRBV3-2	.	13	TRBD2	TRBJ2-7	CASSHPSGYEQYF	TGTGCCAGCAGCCACCCTAGCGGGTACGAGCAGTACTTC
TRBV24-1	once	15	TRBD1	TRBJ1-2	CATTPGTGRSEGYTF	TGTGCCACCACCCCAGGGACAGGACGAAGCGAGGGCTACACCTTC
TRBV10-3	once	16	.	TRBJ1-2	CAISEQVTAFNYGYTF	TGTGCCATCAGTGAGCAGGTGACAGCCTTTAACTATGGCTACACCTTC
TRBV15	.	16	.	TRBJ2-2	CATSRENRRADGELFF	TGTGCCACCAGCAGAGAAAACCGGAGGGCGGACGGGGAGCTGTTTTTT
TRBV28	.	13	.	TRBJ2-7	CASSFPQADEQYF	TGTGCCAGCAGTTTCCCCCAAGCGGACGAGCAGTACTTC
TRBV18	.	13	TRBD1	TRBJ1-5	CASSQGTGQPQHF	TGTGCCAGCTCACAGGGGACAGGGCAGCCCCAGCATTTT
TRBV7-9	.	16	TRBD2	TRBJ2-5	CASSLRLAGGPETQYF	TGTGCCAGCAGCTTAAGACTAGCGGGAGGGCCGGAGACCCAGTACTTC
TRBV29-1	.	15	.	TRBJ1-5	CSVTMMGGGNQPQHF	TGCAGCGTTACGATGATGGGGGGAGGCAATCAGCCCCAGCATTTT
TRBV7-3	once	14	.	TRBJ2-1	CASSLTATGNEQFF	TGTGCCAGCAGCTTAACTGCGACAGGCAATGAGCAGTTCTTC
TRBV6-6	.	14	.	TRBJ1-2	CASSYREGYNGYTF	TGTGCCAGCAGTTACAGGGAGGGATACAATGGCTACACCTTC
TRBV27	.	15	.	TRBJ2-1	CASSSDGSAYNEQFF	TGTGCCAGCAGTTCCGACGGGTCGGCCTACAATGAGCAGTTCTTC
TRBV24-1	.	15	TRBD1	TRBJ1-5	CATSDPDRGPQPQHF	TGTGCCACCAGTGACCCAGACAGGGGGCCTCAGCCCCAGCATTTT
TRBV18	.	15	TRBD1	TRBJ2-7	CASSPSGQAFYEQYF	TGTGCCAGCTCACCTTCGGGACAGGCGTTTTACGAGCAGTACTTC
TRBV24-1	.	17	TRBD2	TRBJ2-1	CATSDTKAGDRRNEQFF	TGTGCCACCAGTGACACAAAAGCGGGGGATCGGAGGAATGAGCAGTTCTTC
TRBV11-2	.	15	TRBD1	TRBJ2-2	CASSTPDRAAGELFF	TGTGCCAGCAGCACACCAGACAGGGCAGCCGGGGAGCTGTTTTTT
TRBV7-9	.	13	.	TRBJ1-1	CASTLNRDTEAFF	TGTGCCAGCACCCTTAACAGGGACACTGAAGCTTTCTTT
TRBV9	.	15	TRBD1	TRBJ1-2	CASSETGGGDYGYTF	TGTGCCAGCAGCGAGACAGGGGGCGGCGACTATGGCTACACCTTC
TRBV10-3	.	15	TRBD2	TRBJ2-2	CAISELASGGGELFF	TGTGCCATCAGTGAGTTGGCTAGCGGTGGCGGGGAGCTGTTTTTT